The source of this TCR beta chain is a study of neurological immune-mediated disorders. TCRdb re-derived calls from the 5' RACE reads in MiXCR, one entry per CDR3 protein. There are about 90,000 distinct CDR3 sequences in the sample; 13% occur only once, and around 4.5% lies in the top ten. Germline V gene sequence: CDR1 SGHVS, CDR2 FQNEAQ. The CDR3 spans 15 residues. V was pared by 0 bases and J by 1 base, with 7 bases between. As for time point: longitudinal time-point 2. The sequence came from a female donor with HTLV-1-associated myelopathy (HAM/TSP). The sequencing input was PBMCs. This rearrangement joins TRBV7-8 to TRBJ2-1; D not certain. This CDR3 is CASSLASSSYNEQFF. CDR3 DNA sequence: TGTGCCAGCAGCTTAGCCTCCTCGTCCTACAATGAGCAGTTCTTC. Full variable domain (outside the CDR3, taken from reference TRBV7-8 and TRBJ2-1): GAGVSQSPRYKVAKRGQDVALRCDPISGHVSLFWYQQALGQGPEFLTYFQNEAQLDKSGLPSDRFFAERPEGSVSTLKIQRTQQEDSAVYLCASSLASSSYNEQFFGPGTRLTVL.